The following is a T cell receptor beta chain sequence with its context. Its matching antigen is unknown. Generated by immunoSEQ multiplex PCR, the TCRdb table keeps only in-frame clones and is missing some. The sample lists 55,000 to 70,000 clones, more than 70% occurring once. This sample is drawn from a study of OX40 agonist ivuxolimab in advanced cancers. Study summary: Partial responses were seen in three patients, one with hepatocellular carcinoma and two with cutaneous melanoma.

The CDR3 runs 14 residues. Germline V lookup: CDR1 SGHTA, CDR2 FQGTGA. The ends lost 5 bases at V and 5 bases at J; junction bases unmatched: 6. Overall study findings and caveats: Expanded clones belonging to CD8+ T cells outnumbered, on average, those of CD4+.

The clonotype comes from an adult with an advanced solid tumor such as melanoma, head and neck, liver or kidney cancer. This specimen consisted of CD4+ or CD8+ T cells sorted from blood, obtained in a trial of the OX40 agonist ivuxolimab. This sequence joins TRBV7-3 and TRBJ1-1, with 9 bases fitting TRBD1. The CDR3 DNA is TGTGCCAGCAGCCCGGGACAGGGATGGACTGAAGCTTTCTTT. It encodes CASSPGQGWTEAFF.